The present entry profiles one T cell receptor beta chain with its context. The repertoire was sequenced with immunoSEQ multiplex PCR; TCRdb's copy has only in-frame clones and lacks some. Of 43,000 or so clones in the sample, roughly 91% were seen once. This sample is part of a study of T cell changes during pregnancy in multiple sclerosis. The CDR3 length is 15 residues. Germline-derived CDR1 and CDR2 are MDHEN and SYDVKM. With 3 bases removed from V and 9 bases from J, the gap between germline ends came to 18 bases. This receptor was identified in a female donor with multiple sclerosis, enrolled in a pregnancy study. The specimen was PBMCs (not recorded whether the cells were cultured). The chain uses TRBV28 and TRBJ1-5; D unclear. The CDR3 here is CASSFPQETPGPQHF. CDR3 DNA: TGTGCCAGCAGTTTTCCGCAGGAGACCCCTGGGCCCCAGCATTTT.